This T cell receptor (beta chain) is drawn from a study of blood T cell repertoires in COVID-19. Study as a whole: Samples of COVID-19 (acute and convalescent) were obtained from the United States, Italy and Spain. Sources were T cells, B-cell-depleted T cells, or PBMCs; the material itself was cDNA or gDNA.

This clone is categorized as medium-sized. Original processing notes: It was from reference gene primer amplification that nucleated cell counts were estimated. Sequencing was performed with immunoSEQ multiplex PCR; in TCRdb, only in-frame clones are kept and a portion is missing. Clone size and V and J calls were adopted from that table, with D and trimming inferred from the DNA. The data show around 90,000 clones, approximately 92% seen once. Germline CDR1 reads LNHDA; CDR2 reads SQIVND (reference sequence). The junction had 0 bases not matched to a gene; V was cut back by 1 base and J by 1 base. The CDR3 contains 14 residues.

This TCR was sampled from a woman aged 55 to 70 with active COVID-19. Sequenced input: peripheral blood. The V gene is TRBV19, the J gene TRBJ2-7, with 8 nucleotides matching TRBD1. CDR3 in amino acids: CASSIGTGSYEQYF. Written as DNA, the CDR3 is TGTGCCAGTAGTATAGGGACAGGGTCCTACGAGCAGTACTTC.